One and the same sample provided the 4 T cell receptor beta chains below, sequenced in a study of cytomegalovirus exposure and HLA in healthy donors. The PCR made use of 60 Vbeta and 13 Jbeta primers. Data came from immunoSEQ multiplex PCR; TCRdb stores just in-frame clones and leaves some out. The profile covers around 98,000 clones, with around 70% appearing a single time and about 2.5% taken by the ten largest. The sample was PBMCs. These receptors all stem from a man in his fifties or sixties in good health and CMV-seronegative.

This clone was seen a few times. CDR3 protein: CASSLAGLQGSSYNSPLHF. The CDR3 DNA follows: TGCGCCAGCAGCTTGGCGGGTTTGCAGGGGAGCTCCTATAATTCACCCCTCCACTTT. The rearrangement joins TRBV5-1 to TRBJ1-6; tentative D call: TRBD1 (6 bases). CDR1 and CDR2 from the germline V gene are SGHRS and YFSETQ. V was clipped by 0 bases and J by 0 bases, with 16 bases between them. The CDR3 runs to 19 residues. Filled out from reference TRBV5-1 and TRBJ1-6, the complete variable domain reads KAGVTQTPRYLIKTRGQQVTLSCSPISGHRSVSWYQQTPGQGLQFLFEYFSETQRNKGNFPGRFSGRQFSNSRSEMNVSTLELGDSALYLCASSLAGLQGSSYNSPLHFGNGTRLTVT.

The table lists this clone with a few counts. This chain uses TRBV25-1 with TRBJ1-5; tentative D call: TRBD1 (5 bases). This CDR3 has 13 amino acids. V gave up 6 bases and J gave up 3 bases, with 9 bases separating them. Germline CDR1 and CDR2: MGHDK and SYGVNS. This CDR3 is CASRQVDNQPQHF. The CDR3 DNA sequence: TGTGCCAGCAGACAGGTCGACAATCAGCCCCAGCATTTT. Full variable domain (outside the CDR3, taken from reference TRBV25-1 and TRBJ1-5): EADIYQTPRYLVIGTGKKITLECSQTMGHDKMYWYQQDPGMELHLIHYSYGVNSTEKGDLSSESTVSRIRTEHFPLTLESARPSHTSQYLCASRQVDNQPQHFGDGTRLSIL.

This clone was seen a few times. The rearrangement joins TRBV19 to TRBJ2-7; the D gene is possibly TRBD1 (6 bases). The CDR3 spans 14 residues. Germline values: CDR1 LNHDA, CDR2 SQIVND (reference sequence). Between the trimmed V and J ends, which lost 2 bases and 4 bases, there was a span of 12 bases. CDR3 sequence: CASSIIDRTYEQYF. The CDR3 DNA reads TGTGCCAGTAGTATAATTGACAGGACGTACGAGCAGTACTTC.

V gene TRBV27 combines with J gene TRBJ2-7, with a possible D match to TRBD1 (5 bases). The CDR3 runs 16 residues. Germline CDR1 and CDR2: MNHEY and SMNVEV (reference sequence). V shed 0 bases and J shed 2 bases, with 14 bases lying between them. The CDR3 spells CASSLSGVWWAYEQYF. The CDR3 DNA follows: TGTGCCAGCAGTTTATCAGGGGTTTGGTGGGCCTACGAGCAGTACTTC.